Listed below are T cell receptor beta chains from one sample, sequenced in a study of cytomegalovirus exposure and HLA in healthy donors. Some clones are missing from TCRdb's copy, which holds only in-frame ones; the method was immunoSEQ multiplex PCR. The repertoire includes 100,000 to 150,000 clones, roughly four fifths of them detected once, and 13% sits in the top ten. The specimen was PBMCs. The receptors here all came from a woman aged 55 to 70 in good health and CMV-seropositive. Both conserved end residues are part of each CDR3. A D gene is named only where the DNA matches it firmly. Size values are once, few and many counts, or a class for expanded clones, and some rows have none.

d_call	v_call	j_call	clone_size	cdr3_aa	cdr3_nt
-	TRBV7-9	TRBJ2-6	-	CASLRGGANVLTF	TGTGCCAGCCTTCGGGGTGGGGCCAACGTCCTGACTTTC
TRBD2	TRBV30	TRBJ2-2	-	CAWSLSGGVWELFF	TGTGCCTGGAGTTTAAGCGGGGGGGTTTGGGAGCTGTTTTTT
-	TRBV10-3	TRBJ1-1	-	CAIRERGNTEAFF	TGTGCCATCAGAGAACGGGGGAACACTGAAGCTTTCTTT
TRBD1	TRBV6-5	TRBJ1-3	-	CASSRTGDSGNTIYF	TGTGCCAGCAGCCGGACAGGAGACTCTGGAAACACCATATATTTT
-	TRBV6-5	TRBJ2-7	-	CASSYSGGASSYEQYF	TGTGCCAGCAGTTACTCCGGAGGGGCATCCTCTTACGAGCAGTACTTC
TRBD1	TRBV7-2	TRBJ1-5	-	CASSLDRDGPQHF	TGTGCCAGCAGCCTTGACAGGGACGGGCCCCAGCATTTT
-	TRBV4-3	TRBJ2-7	few	CASSQGTGTEQYF	TGCGCCAGCAGCCAAGGTACAGGTACCGAGCAGTACTTC
-	TRBV7-2	TRBJ1-3	once	CASSLFRGSGNTIYF	TGTGCCAGCAGCTTATTCCGGGGCTCTGGAAACACCATATATTTT
TRBD1	TRBV5-1	TRBJ2-2	-	CASTRDRQNTGELFF	TGCGCCAGCACCCGGGACAGGCAGAACACCGGGGAGCTGTTTTTT
TRBD2	TRBV15	TRBJ2-1	few	CATRTSGSNEQFF	TGTGCCACCAGGACTAGCGGGAGCAATGAGCAGTTCTTC
-	TRBV20-1	TRBJ1-2	-	CSAPRDIGYTF	TGCAGTGCTCCTCGAGACATTGGCTACACCTTC
-	TRBV5-1	TRBJ1-4	few	CASSFPDTNEKLFF	TGCGCCAGCAGCTTCCCGGACACCAATGAAAAACTGTTTTTT
-	TRBV11-2	TRBJ2-5	-	CASSFGQGLQETQYF	TGTGCCAGCAGCTTTGGGCAGGGGTTACAAGAGACCCAGTACTTC
TRBD1	TRBV5-5	TRBJ2-7	-	CASSLAGTVGWDF	TGTGCCAGCAGCTTGGCCGGGACAGTAGGTTGGGACTTC
TRBD1	TRBV7-3	TRBJ2-3	-	CASSLKGGQGAMNPDTQYF	TGTGCCAGCAGCTTAAAGGGTGGACAGGGGGCGATGAATCCAGATACGCAGTATTTT
-	TRBV18	TRBJ2-7	-	CASSTGTTYEQYF	TGTGCCAGCTCAACCGGGACAACATACGAGCAGTACTTC
TRBD1	TRBV6-5	TRBJ2-6	-	CASRQTGSGANVLTF	TGTGCCAGCAGACAGACAGGGTCCGGGGCCAACGTCCTGACTTTC
TRBD1	TRBV2	TRBJ1-4	-	CASSDGRGLEKLFF	TGTGCCAGCAGTGATGGCAGGGGGCTTGAAAAACTGTTTTTT
TRBD1	TRBV4-3	TRBJ1-2	-	CASSRGIGAGGVNGYTF	TGCGCCAGCAGCCGAGGAATTGGGGCAGGGGGCGTGAATGGCTACACCTTC
TRBD1	TRBV7-2	TRBJ2-7	-	CASSLGQGDTYEQYF	TGTGCCAGCAGCTTAGGACAGGGGGACACCTACGAGCAGTACTTC
-	TRBV14	TRBJ1-1	once	CASSQLTGGNTEAFF	TGTGCCAGCAGCCAGTTGACAGGTGGCAACACTGAAGCTTTCTTT
TRBD2	TRBV4-3	TRBJ2-7	few	CASSQDSTVAGGEQYF	TGCGCCAGCAGCCAAGATAGCACAGTAGCGGGGGGTGAGCAGTACTTC
-	TRBV2	TRBJ2-5	-	CASSEQRMSQETQYF	TGTGCCAGCAGTGAGCAGAGGATGAGCCAAGAGACCCAGTACTTC
TRBD1	TRBV6-6	TRBJ1-2	-	CASSPSPDRGQGGYTF	TGTGCCAGCAGTCCCTCCCCCGACAGGGGGCAAGGTGGCTACACCTTC
-	TRBV5-6	TRBJ1-3	-	CASRLESPGNTIYF	TGTGCCAGCAGACTAGAGTCTCCTGGAAACACCATATATTTT
-	TRBV30	TRBJ2-5	-	CAWSVTLKETQYF	TGTGCCTGGAGTGTGACTTTGAAGGAGACCCAGTACTTC
-	TRBV6-5	TRBJ1-3	-	CASSYDRSSGNTIYF	TGTGCCAGCAGTTACGACAGAAGCTCTGGAAACACCATATATTTT
-	TRBV15	TRBJ2-1	-	CATSRDWQAEQFF	TGTGCCACCAGCAGAGATTGGCAGGCTGAGCAGTTCTTC
-	TRBV19	TRBJ2-7	-	CASSIGWSTNSYEQYF	TGTGCCAGTAGTATAGGCTGGTCAACAAATTCCTACGAGCAGTACTTC
-	TRBV5-4	TRBJ1-1	-	CASFSGAGVLMNTEAFF	TGTGCCAGCTTCTCTGGGGCAGGGGTCCTCATGAACACTGAAGCTTTCTTT
TRBD2	TRBV11-2	TRBJ2-2	-	CASSSVAGGYTGELFF	TGTGCCAGCAGTTCCGTAGCGGGGGGGTACACCGGGGAGCTGTTTTTT
-	TRBV2	TRBJ1-1	-	CARQSNTEAFF	TGTGCCAGACAGTCGAACACTGAAGCTTTCTTT
TRBD1	TRBV4-3	TRBJ1-4	once	CASSPGQGREKLFF	TGCGCCAGCAGCCCGGGACAGGGTAGGGAAAAACTGTTTTTT
-	TRBV2	TRBJ1-3	-	CASSPFTGNTIYF	TGTGCCAGCAGCCCATTCACTGGAAACACCATATATTTT
TRBD2	TRBV5-1	TRBJ2-5	-	CASSLAGLAEETQYF	TGCGCCAGCAGCTTGGCGGGACTAGCGGAAGAGACCCAGTACTTC
-	TRBV2	TRBJ1-1	-	CASREPYLIDRNTEAFF	TGTGCCAGCAGGGAGCCCTACCTAATCGACAGGAACACTGAAGCTTTCTTT
-	TRBV7-3	TRBJ2-1	-	CASSPTRLNEQFF	TGTGCCAGCAGCCCTACTAGGCTCAATGAGCAGTTCTTC
TRBD1	TRBV27	TRBJ2-1	-	CASSSNSDRSYNEQFF	TGTGCCAGCAGTTCCAACTCGGACAGGTCGTACAATGAGCAGTTCTTC
-	TRBV21-1	TRBJ1-1	-	CASRTFRGTEAFF	TGTGCCAGCAGAACGTTCAGGGGCACTGAAGCTTTCTTT
-	TRBV7-2	TRBJ2-1	-	CASSLALRGYGDEQFF	TGTGCCAGCAGCTTAGCGCTACGGGGGTATGGAGATGAGCAGTTCTTC
TRBD1	TRBV27	TRBJ2-2	-	CASRGQENTGELFF	TGTGCCAGCAGAGGACAGGAGAACACCGGGGAGCTGTTTTTT
-	TRBV5-1	TRBJ1-1	-	CASSSRVEDTEAFF	TGCGCCAGCAGCTCGAGGGTTGAGGACACTGAAGCTTTCTTT
TRBD1	TRBV4-3	TRBJ1-1	-	CASSLRGQGEAFF	TGCGCCAGCAGCCTCAGGGGGCAGGGTGAAGCTTTCTTT
-	TRBV9	TRBJ1-6	-	CASTVGGRLSPLHF	TGTGCCAGCACTGTGGGGGGGCGGCTCTCACCCCTCCACTTT
TRBD1	TRBV10-3	TRBJ2-7	few	CAIRGARDSSYEQYF	TGTGCCATCAGGGGAGCCCGGGACAGCTCCTACGAGCAGTACTTC
TRBD2	TRBV10-3	TRBJ2-3	once	CAISLAGTSTDTQYF	TGTGCCATCAGCCTAGCGGGAACTAGCACAGATACGCAGTATTTT
TRBD1	TRBV7-7	TRBJ2-7	-	CASSFTGQGATYEQYF	TGTGCTAGCAGCTTTACGGGACAGGGGGCCACCTACGAGCAGTACTTC
TRBD1	TRBV6-1	TRBJ1-5	-	CASSPTGQGAQHF	TGTGCCAGCAGTCCGACAGGCCAGGGGGCCCAGCATTTT
TRBD1	TRBV2	TRBJ1-4	-	CASSESGQALREGKLFF	TGTGCCAGCAGTGAATCCGGACAGGCTCTTCGAGAGGGAAAACTGTTTTTT
TRBD2	TRBV15	TRBJ2-5	-	CATSRPLAGGWETQYF	TGTGCCACCAGCAGACCTCTAGCGGGGGGGTGGGAGACCCAGTACTTC
-	TRBV7-9	TRBJ2-7	-	CASSLAGRPYEQYF	TGTGCCAGCAGCTTAGCCGGTCGTCCCTACGAGCAGTACTTC
TRBD1	TRBV5-1	TRBJ2-2	-	CASSYGQGATGELFF	TGCGCCAGCAGCTATGGACAGGGGGCGACCGGGGAGCTGTTTTTT
TRBD2	TRBV4-2	TRBJ2-3	-	CASSQDGAGDTDTQYF	TGTGCCAGCAGCCAAGATGGGGCGGGAGACACAGATACGCAGTATTTT
TRBD1	TRBV5-8	TRBJ2-7	-	CASSEGTGQGAYEQYF	TGTGCCAGCAGCGAAGGGACCGGACAGGGTGCCTACGAGCAGTACTTC
-	TRBV9	TRBJ2-5	-	CASSVGRGGQETQYF	TGTGCCAGCAGCGTAGGACGGGGGGGACAGGAGACCCAGTACTTC
TRBD1	TRBV2	TRBJ1-2	-	CASSELGQGYGYTF	TGTGCCAGCAGTGAACTCGGACAGGGCTATGGCTACACCTTC
-	TRBV6-5	TRBJ2-7	once	CASSYSPRASDEQYF	TGTGCCAGCAGTTACTCTCCCAGGGCCTCTGACGAGCAGTACTTC
-	TRBV5-6	TRBJ2-1	-	CATYRGGSDNEQFF	TGTGCCACATACCGTGGGGGGTCCGACAATGAGCAGTTCTTC
TRBD2	TRBV18	TRBJ2-5	few	CASSRLTSGEETQYF	TGTGCCAGCTCACGTTTGACTAGCGGGGAAGAGACCCAGTACTTC